This note documents a single TCR beta chain sequence. Antigen unknown. This entry belongs to a study of tissue T cells after allogeneic stem cell transplantation. GI sites, liver, skin and spleen were taken after median 9.75 post-mortem hours. Data came from immunoSEQ multiplex PCR; TCRdb stores just in-frame clones and leaves some out. The table shows over 4,500 clones, with almost 70% occurring only once. Study-wide results and limits: This small cohort was clinically heterogeneous, and sampling depth was a limitation.

The receptor's source is a female donor older than 55 with lung cancer. The sample here was tissue from the colon, taken at autopsy.

The CDR3 DNA is TGCGCCAGCAGCTCGAGAACGGGACGGCTGTTCTTC. Protein: CASSSRTGRLFF. The chain links TRBV5-1 to TRBJ2-1, with D perhaps matching TRBD1 or TRBD2 (5 bases each). Germline V gene data show CDR1 as SGHRS and CDR2 as YFSETQ. The V gene lost 3 bases and the J gene lost 15 bases, with 16 bases spanning the gap. This CDR3 region has 12 residues.